The clone carrying this T cell receptor beta chain was picked up a small number of times. The target antigen is unknown. RNA transcripts served as the template for amplifying TCR beta CDR3 regions. An initial round of RT-PCR targeting the TCR CDR3 relied on the HTBI primer set. TCRdb ran MiXCR on the multiplex PCR reads and lists one entry per CDR3 protein. This table has about 520,000 distinct CDR3 sequences, around 21% appearing once. The sample originates from a study of T cells in Graves' hyperthyroidism and ophthalmopathy. Study findings and constraints: Among thyroid clonotypes expanded above 0.001, most also appeared in blood. Stable hyperthyroidism was told apart from ophthalmopathy by a model built on 13 V-J features.

Trimming took 4 bases from V and 3 from J, leaving 19 bases between them. Looked up from germline, CDR1 is MGHRA and CDR2 is YSYEKL. CDR3 length: 16 amino acids. Graves' hyperthyroidism was deemed stable absent ophthalmopathy progression within 18 months. Specimen: blood. The chain links TRBV4-1 to TRBJ2-7; D assignment may be TRBD1 or TRBD2 (5 bases each). The clonotype was recovered from a young man with Graves' hyperthyroidism. CDR3 amino acids: CASSPTPGGIGYEQYF. CDR3 nucleotides: TGCGCCAGCAGCCCGACTCCTGGGGGAATCGGCTACGAGCAGTACTTC.